This record looks at one T cell receptor (beta chain) sequence and its context. Its antigen is unidentified. The sample belongs to a study of naive and memory T cell subsets. Cells stained for CD3, CD4, CD8, CD45RA and CD27 were sorted into four subsets. Two oligonucleotides, mixed equimolar, formed the beta constant-region primer covering TRBC1 and TRBC2. Four rounds of PCR amplified the ligated cDNA using nested alpha and beta constant-region primers plus SP2. TCRdb redid the calling of the UMI-ligation and nested PCR reads with MiXCR, one entry per CDR3 protein. The data hold roughly 100,000 distinct CDR3 sequences, with about 11% observed a single time. This CDR3 is built from 11 residues. Germline V CDR1 and CDR2: DFQATT, SNEGSKA (reference sequence). Trimming shortened V by 8 bases and J by 13 bases, and 18 bases separated the two germline ends. General study findings and limits: A few larger clonotypes appeared in naive repertoires, especially CD8, possibly memory cells re-expressing CD45RA.

The clonotype originates from a human donor in good health. The chain recombines TRBV20-1 with TRBJ2-1; no definite D call. Sequences were obtained from naive CD4+ T cells from blood. DNA for the CDR3: TGCAGTTCACCGGTTGGCGCAGGCCAGTTCTTC. It codes for CSSPVGAGQFF.